This T cell receptor beta chain was profiled in a study of T-cell reconstitution after alpha-beta-depleted transplantation in children (dated by TCRdb to between 2015 and 2016). About the study as a whole: Using TCR repertoire profiling, the study quantitatively followed how T-cell immune reconstitution unfolded in children after TCRalphabeta/CD19-depleted allogeneic hematopoietic cell transplantation.

Measured from the cysteine to the phenylalanine, the CDR3 is 15 residues long. Only CDR3 DNA is held: 45 bases, read in frame from base 1. From V the trimming removes 5 bases and from J it removes 5 bases, while the gene matches leave 11 bases of the junction unaccounted for. CDR1 SGHTA and CDR2 FQGNSA were looked up in the germline V gene. A note on this clonotype: Its antigen is currently not known. No base quality values were provided; no much bigger clone lies one nucleotide off.

To prepare the library, PCR was applied. Sequenced on an Illumina HiSeq 2500. To normalize quantification of the TCRbeta repertoire, the TCR libraries were built with molecular barcoding that relied on unique molecular identifiers. TCRdb reran the public reads through fastp at Q25 and MiXCR, keeping productive beta chains. Duplicate CDR3 protein sequences are folded into a single record with the most common DNA and genes. Across this sample there are a few hundred thousand distinct CDR3 sequences, with 9.7% seen only once. The top ten hold around 5.1% of the sample. Recombination connected TRBV7-2 to TRBJ2-5, with 7 bases in between that match TRBD2. The clonotype was recovered from a human donor who donated a stem cell graft to a child with SCID. The sample here was PBMCs from the stem cell graft donor, taken from the stem cell graft. The DNA reads as follows: TGTGCCAGCAGCCCCAATATGGCGCGGGGGGAGACCCAGTACTTC. Its protein product is CASSPNMARGETQYF.